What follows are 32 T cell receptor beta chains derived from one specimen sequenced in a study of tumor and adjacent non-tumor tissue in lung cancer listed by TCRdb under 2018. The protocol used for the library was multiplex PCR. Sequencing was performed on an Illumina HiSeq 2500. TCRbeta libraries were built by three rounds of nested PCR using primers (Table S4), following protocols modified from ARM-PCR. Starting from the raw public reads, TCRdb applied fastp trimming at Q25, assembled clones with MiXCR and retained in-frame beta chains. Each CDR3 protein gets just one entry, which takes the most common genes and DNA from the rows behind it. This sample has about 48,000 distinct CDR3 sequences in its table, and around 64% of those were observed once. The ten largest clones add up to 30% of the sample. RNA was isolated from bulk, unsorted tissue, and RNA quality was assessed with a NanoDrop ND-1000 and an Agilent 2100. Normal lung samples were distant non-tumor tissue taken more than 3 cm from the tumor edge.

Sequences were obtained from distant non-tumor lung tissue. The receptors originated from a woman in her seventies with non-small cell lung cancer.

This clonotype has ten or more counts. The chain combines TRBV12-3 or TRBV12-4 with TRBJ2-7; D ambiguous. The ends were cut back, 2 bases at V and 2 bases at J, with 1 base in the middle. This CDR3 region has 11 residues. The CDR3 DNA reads TGTGCCAGCAGTTTAACCTACGAGCAGTACTTC. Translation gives CASSLTYEQYF.

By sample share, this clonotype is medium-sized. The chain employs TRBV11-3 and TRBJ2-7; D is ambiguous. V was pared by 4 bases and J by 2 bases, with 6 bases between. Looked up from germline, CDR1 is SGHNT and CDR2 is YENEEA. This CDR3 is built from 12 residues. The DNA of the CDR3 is TGTGCCAGCAGCTACTCCCCCTACGAGCAGTACTTC. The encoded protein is CASSYSPYEQYF.

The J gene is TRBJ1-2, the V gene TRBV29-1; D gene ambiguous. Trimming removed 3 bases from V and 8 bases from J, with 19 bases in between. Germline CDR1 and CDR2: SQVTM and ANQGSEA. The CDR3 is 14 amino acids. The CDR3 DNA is TGCAGCGTTGACGTGAACTCCGCAACCGGCGGCTACACCTTC. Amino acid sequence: CSVDVNSATGGYTF.

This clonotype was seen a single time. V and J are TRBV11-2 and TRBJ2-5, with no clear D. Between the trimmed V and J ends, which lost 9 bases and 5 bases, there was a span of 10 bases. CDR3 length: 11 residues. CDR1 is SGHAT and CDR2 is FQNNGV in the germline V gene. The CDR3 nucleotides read TGTGCCAGGAGCCCCCAGGAGACCCAGTACTTC. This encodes CARSPQETQYF.

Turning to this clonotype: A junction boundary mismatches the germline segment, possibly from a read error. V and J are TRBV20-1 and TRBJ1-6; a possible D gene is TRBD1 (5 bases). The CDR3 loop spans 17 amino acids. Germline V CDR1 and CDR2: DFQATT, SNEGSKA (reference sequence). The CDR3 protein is CRARDGGGGSNNSPLHF. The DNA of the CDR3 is TGCAGAGCTAGAGATGGGGGTGGTGGGTCCAATAATTCACCCCTCCACTTT.

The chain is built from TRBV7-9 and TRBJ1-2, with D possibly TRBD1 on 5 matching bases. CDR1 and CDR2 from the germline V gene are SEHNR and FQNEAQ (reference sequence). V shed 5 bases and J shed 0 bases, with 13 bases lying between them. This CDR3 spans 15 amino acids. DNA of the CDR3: TGTGCCAGCAGCCTAACACGGGGACCTAACTATGGCTACACCTTC. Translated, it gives CASSLTRGPNYGYTF.

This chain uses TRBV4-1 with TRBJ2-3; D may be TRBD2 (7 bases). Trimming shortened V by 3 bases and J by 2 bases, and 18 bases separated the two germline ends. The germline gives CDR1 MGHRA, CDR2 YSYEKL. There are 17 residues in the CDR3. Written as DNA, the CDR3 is TGCGCCAGCAGCCAGGCGGGGCTAGGGGGGGCCACAGATACGCAGTATTTT. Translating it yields CASSQAGLGGATDTQYF.

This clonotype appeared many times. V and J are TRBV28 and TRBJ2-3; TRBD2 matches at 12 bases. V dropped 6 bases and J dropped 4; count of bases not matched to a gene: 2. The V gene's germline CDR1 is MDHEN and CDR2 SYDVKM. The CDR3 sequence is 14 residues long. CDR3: CASRTSGRSDTQYF. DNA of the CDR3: TGTGCCAGCAGGACTAGCGGGAGATCAGATACGCAGTATTTT. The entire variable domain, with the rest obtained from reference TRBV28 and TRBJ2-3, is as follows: DVKVTQSSRYLVKRTGEKVFLECVQDMDHENMFWYRQDPGLGLRLIYFSYDVKMKEKGDIPEGYSVSREKKERFSLILESASTNQTSMYLCASRTSGRSDTQYFGPGTRLTVL.

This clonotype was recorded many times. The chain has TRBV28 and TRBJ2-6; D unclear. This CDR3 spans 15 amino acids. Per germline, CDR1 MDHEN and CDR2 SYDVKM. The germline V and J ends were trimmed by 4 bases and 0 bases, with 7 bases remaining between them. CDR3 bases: TGTGCCAGCAGTTCCGTAGCCTCTGGGGCCAACGTCCTGACTTTC. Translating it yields CASSSVASGANVLTF.

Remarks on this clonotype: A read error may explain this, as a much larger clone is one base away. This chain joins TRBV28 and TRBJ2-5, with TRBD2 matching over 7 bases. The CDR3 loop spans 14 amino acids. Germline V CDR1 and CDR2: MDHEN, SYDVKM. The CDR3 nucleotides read TGTACCAGCAGACTAACTAGCGACCAAGAGACCCAGTACTTC. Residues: CTSRLTSDQETQYF.

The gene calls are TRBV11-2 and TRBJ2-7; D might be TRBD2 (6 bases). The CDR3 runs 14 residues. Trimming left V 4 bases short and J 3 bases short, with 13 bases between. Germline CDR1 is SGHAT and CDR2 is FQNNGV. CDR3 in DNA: TGTGCCAGCAGCTCGACTAGTCGAGTCTACGAGCAGTACTTC. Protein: CASSSTSRVYEQYF.

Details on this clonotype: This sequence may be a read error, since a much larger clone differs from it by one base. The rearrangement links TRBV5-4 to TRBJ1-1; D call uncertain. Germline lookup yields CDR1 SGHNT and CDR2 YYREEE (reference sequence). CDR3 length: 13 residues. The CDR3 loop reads CPSSAVLNGEAFF. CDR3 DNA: TGTCCCAGCAGCGCTGTTCTGAACGGTGAAGCTTTCTTT. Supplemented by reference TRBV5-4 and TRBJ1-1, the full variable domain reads ETGVTQSPTHLIKTRGQQVTLRCSSQSGHNTVSWYQQALGQGPQFIFQYYREEENGRGNFPPRFSGLQFPNYSSELNVNALELDDSALYLCPSSAVLNGEAFFGQGTRLTVV.

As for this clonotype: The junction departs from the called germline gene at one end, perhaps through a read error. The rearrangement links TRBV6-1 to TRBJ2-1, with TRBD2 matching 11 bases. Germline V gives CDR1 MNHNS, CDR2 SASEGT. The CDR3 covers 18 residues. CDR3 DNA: TGTGCCAGCAGATCGAGAATAGCGGGAGGGCCATCCTACAATGAACAGTTCTTC. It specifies CASRSRIAGGPSYNEQFF.

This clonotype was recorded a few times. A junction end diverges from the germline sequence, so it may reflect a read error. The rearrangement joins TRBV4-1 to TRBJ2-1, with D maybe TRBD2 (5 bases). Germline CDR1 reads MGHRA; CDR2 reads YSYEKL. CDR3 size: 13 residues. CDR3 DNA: TGCGCCAGCAACCCCGGACTCTACATTGAGCAGTTCTTC. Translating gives CASNPGLYIEQFF.

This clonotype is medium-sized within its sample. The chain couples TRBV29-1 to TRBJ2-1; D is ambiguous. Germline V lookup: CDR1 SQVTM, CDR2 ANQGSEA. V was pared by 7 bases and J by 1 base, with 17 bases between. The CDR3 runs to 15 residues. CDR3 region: CSATDRKTSYNEQFF. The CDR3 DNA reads TGCAGCGCCACCGACCGAAAGACTTCCTACAATGAGCAGTTCTTC.

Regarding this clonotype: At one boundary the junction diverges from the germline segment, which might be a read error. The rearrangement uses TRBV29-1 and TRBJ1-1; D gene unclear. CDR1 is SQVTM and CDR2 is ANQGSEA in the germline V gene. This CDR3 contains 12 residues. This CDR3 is CSVGGLYTETFF. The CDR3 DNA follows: TGCAGCGTGGGAGGTTTGTACACTGAAACTTTCTTT.

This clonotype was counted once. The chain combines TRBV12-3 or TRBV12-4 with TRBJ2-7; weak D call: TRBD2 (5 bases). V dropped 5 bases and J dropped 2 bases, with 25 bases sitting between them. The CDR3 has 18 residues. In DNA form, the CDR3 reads TGTGCCAGCAGTGAGAGGACGGGCTTCATGGGAGTCGCCTACGAGCAGTACTTC. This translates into CASSERTGFMGVAYEQYF.

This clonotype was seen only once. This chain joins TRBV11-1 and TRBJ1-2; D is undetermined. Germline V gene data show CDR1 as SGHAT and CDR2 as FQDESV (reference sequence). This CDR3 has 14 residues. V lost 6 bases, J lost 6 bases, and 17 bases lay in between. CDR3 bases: TGTGCCAGCAGTCGATCGGGAGTTGGCCATGGCTACACCTTC. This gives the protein CASSRSGVGHGYTF.

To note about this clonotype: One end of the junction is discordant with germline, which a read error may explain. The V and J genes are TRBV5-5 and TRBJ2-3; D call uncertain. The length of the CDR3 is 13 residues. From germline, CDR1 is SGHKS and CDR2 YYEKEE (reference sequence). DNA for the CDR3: TGTACCAGCAGCTCAATGAACACAAATACGCAGTATTTT. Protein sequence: CTSSSMNTNTQYF. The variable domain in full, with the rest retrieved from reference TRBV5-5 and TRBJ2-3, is DAGVTQSPTHLIKTRGQQVTLRCSPISGHKSVSWYQQVLGQGPQFIFQYYEKEERGRGNFPDRFSARQFPNYSSELNVNALLLGDSALYLCTSSSMNTNTQYFGPGTRLTVL.

CDR3 sequence: CSGGTKELFF. As DNA, the CDR3 is TGCAGCGGGGGTACCAAGGAGCTGTTTTTT. The V and J genes are TRBV29-1 and TRBJ2-2; D gene ambiguous. CDR3 size: 10 residues. V was shortened by 7 bases and J by 10 bases, with 10 bases between the two germline ends. Germline V gene lookup returns CDR1 SQVTM and CDR2 ANQGSEA.

This CDR3 is CASRYGGWDEQFF. The DNA for the CDR3 is TGTGCCAGCAGATACGGGGGGTGGGATGAGCAGTTCTTC. The chain combines TRBV6-5 with TRBJ2-1; 7 positions match TRBD2. Germline assignment: CDR1 MNHEY and CDR2 SVGAGI. The CDR3 spans 13 residues. After removal of 6 bases from V and 8 bases from J, the junction contained 7 bases not matched to a gene.

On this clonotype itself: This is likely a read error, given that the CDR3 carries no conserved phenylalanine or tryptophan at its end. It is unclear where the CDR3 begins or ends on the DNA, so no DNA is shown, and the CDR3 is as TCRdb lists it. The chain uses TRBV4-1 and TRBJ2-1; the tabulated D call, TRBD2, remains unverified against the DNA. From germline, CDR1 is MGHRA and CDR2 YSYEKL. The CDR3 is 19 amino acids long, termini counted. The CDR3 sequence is CASSQDPPSSGRRTNEQLS.

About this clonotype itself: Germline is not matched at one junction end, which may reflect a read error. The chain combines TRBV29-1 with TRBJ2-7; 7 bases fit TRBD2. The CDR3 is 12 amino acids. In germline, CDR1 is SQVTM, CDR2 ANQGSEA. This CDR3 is CSAGRLADEQYF. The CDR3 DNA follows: TGTAGCGCTGGACGGCTAGCGGACGAGCAGTACTTC.

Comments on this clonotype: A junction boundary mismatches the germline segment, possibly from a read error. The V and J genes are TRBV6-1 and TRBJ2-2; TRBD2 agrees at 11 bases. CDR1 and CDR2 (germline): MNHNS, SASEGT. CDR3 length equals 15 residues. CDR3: CASSTSGSSTRELFF. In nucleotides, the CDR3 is TGTGCAAGCAGTACTAGCGGGAGTTCAACCAGGGAGCTGTTTTTT.

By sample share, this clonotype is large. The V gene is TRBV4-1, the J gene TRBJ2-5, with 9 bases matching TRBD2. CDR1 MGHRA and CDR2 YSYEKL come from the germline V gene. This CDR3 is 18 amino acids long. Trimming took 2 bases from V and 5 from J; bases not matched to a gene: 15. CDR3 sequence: CASSQSPAVLAGSETQYF. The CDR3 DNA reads TGCGCCAGCAGCCAATCCCCAGCGGTGCTAGCGGGATCGGAGACCCAGTACTTC.

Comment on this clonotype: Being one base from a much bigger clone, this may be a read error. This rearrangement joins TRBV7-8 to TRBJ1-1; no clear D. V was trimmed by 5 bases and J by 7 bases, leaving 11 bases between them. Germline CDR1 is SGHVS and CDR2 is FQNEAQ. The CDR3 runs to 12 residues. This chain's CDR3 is CASSPEQLEAFF. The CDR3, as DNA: TGTGCCAGCAGCCCGGAACAGCTTGAAGCTTTCTTT. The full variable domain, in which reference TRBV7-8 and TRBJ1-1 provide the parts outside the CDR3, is GAGVSQSPRYKVAKRGQDVALRCDPISGHVSLFWYQQALGQGPEFLTYFQNEAQLDKSGLPSDRFFAERPEGSVSTLKIQRTQQEDSAVYLCASSPEQLEAFFGQGTRLTVV.

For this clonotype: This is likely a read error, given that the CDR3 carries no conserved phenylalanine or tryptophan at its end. The CDR3 protein is CSVARETGADMQYL. The CDR3 coding sequence is TGCAGCGTTGCTCGGGAGACAGGGGCAGATATGCAGTATTTG. This chain joins TRBV29-1 and TRBJ2-3; 8 bases match TRBD1. The CDR3 is 14 amino acids. Germline CDR1 reads SQVTM; CDR2 reads ANQGSEA.

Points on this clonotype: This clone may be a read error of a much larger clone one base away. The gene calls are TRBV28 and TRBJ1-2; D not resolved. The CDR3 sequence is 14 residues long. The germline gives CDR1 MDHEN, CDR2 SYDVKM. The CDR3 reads CATSTPPGRYGYTF. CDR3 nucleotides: TGTGCCACCAGTACACCACCGGGCCGCTATGGCTACACCTTC.

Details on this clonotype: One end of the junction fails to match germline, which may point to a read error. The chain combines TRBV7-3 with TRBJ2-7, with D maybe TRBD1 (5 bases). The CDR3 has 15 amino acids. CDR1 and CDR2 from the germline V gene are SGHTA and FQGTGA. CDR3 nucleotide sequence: TGTGCCAGCAGCCCCCAGGGTGGCGGCTCCTACAAGCAGTACTTC. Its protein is CASSPQGGGSYKQYF.

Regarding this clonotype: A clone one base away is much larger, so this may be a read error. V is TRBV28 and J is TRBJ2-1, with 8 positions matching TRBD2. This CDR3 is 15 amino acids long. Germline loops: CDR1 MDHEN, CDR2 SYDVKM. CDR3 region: CASSFLSGKYNVQFF. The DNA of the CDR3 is TGTGCCAGCAGTTTTCTTAGCGGGAAATACAATGTGCAGTTCTTC.

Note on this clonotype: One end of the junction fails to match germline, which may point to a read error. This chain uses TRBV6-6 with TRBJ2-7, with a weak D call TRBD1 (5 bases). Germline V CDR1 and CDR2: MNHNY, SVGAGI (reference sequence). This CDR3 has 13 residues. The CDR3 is CASSSQGVNEQYF. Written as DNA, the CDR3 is TGTGCCAGTAGTTCGCAGGGTGTGAACGAGCAGTACTTC.

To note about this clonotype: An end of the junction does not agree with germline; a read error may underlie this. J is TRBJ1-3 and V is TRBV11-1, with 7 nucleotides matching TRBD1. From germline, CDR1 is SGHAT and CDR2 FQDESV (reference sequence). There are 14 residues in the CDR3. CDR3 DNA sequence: TGTACCAGCAACATCGACAGGGCTGGAAACGCCATATATTTT. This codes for CTSNIDRAGNAIYF.